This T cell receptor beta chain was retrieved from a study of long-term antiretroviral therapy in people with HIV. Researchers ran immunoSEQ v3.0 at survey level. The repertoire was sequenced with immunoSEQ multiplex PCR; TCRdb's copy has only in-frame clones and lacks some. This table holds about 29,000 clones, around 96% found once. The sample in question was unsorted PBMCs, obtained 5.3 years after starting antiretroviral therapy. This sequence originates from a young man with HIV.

The CDR3 region has the DNA TGTGCCACCAGCAGAGGAGGAATCTCTGGAAACACCATATATTTT. It specifies CATSRGGISGNTIYF. The gene calls are TRBV15 and TRBJ1-3, with unresolved D. Germline-derived CDR1 and CDR2 are LNHNV and YYDKDF (reference sequence). Trimming pared 1 base from V and 0 bases from J, leaving 7 bases between. CDR3 size: 15 residues.